This T cell receptor (beta chain) was recovered during a study of T cell responses to AZD1222 COVID-19 vaccine. On the study more broadly: Samples with a second dose at about 4 or about 12 weeks were pooled together. Study results and limitations: Reportedly, nearly half the spike-specific TCRs target unmutated variant regions. Clonal diversity may have been underestimated in mostly white British donors.

The CDR3 extends over 12 amino acids. The germline V and J ends were trimmed by 6 bases and 2 bases, with 7 bases remaining between them. CDR1 is ENHRY and CDR2 is SYGVKD in the germline V gene. Concerning this clone: Its target is unknown.

Sequenced by immunoSEQ multiplex PCR; TCRdb stores in-frame clones only, minus some. The sample carries under 200,000 clones, 75% to 95% recorded once. The sample here was peripheral blood, taken on day 0 of AZD1222 vaccination. The source of this sequence is an adult in good health. The rearrangement joins TRBV10-3 to TRBJ1-1; D unresolved. This chain's CDR3 is CAIRATNTEAFF. The CDR3 region has the DNA TGTGCCATCAGGGCAACAAACACTGAAGCTTTCTTT.